This entry lists 15 T cell receptor beta chains sequenced from one sample in a study of naive and memory T cell subsets. The beta constant-region primer was an equimolar mix of two oligonucleotides covering TRBC1 and TRBC2. Four rounds of PCR amplified the ligated cDNA using nested alpha and beta constant-region primers plus SP2. TCRdb used MiXCR to reprocess the UMI-ligation and nested PCR reads, holding one entry per CDR3 protein. The sample has tens of thousands of distinct CDR3 sequences, less than 20% seen once. Sequencing was carried out using effector memory CD4+ T cells from blood. Documented subset: effector memory, CD45RA- CD27-. These receptors originate from a human donor in good health.

The chain combines TRBV9 with TRBJ2-7; 12 bases line up with TRBD1. The ends lost 4 bases at V and 7 bases at J; junction bases unmatched: 9. There are 15 residues in the CDR3. Per germline, CDR1 SGDLS and CDR2 YYNGEE. In nucleotides, the CDR3 is TGTGCCAGCAGCCCTCGGGACAGGGGGCAGCAAGAGCAGTACTTC. The encoded protein is CASSPRDRGQQEQYF.

The chain has TRBV12-3 or TRBV12-4 and TRBJ1-4, with D hard to call. There are 16 residues in the CDR3. The V end was cut by 6 bases, the J end by 4 bases, with 18 bases between. The CDR3 nucleotides are TGTGCCAGCAGCCTCTCCGGCTTGGGAATTAATGAAAAACTGTTTTTT. Protein: CASSLSGLGINEKLFF.

This clonotype was counted a few times. This sequence joins TRBV2 and TRBJ2-3, with unresolved D. Trimming removed 4 bases at V and 3 bases at J, with 14 bases between. The CDR3 extends over 15 amino acids. Germline CDR1 is SNHLY and CDR2 is FYNNEI. This chain's CDR3 is CASSVPGPRTDTQYF. CDR3 bases: TGTGCCAGCAGTGTACCGGGTCCCCGGACAGATACGCAGTATTTT.

This clonotype occurred a few times. J is TRBJ2-7 and V is TRBV12-3 or TRBV12-4; a possible D gene is TRBD1 (6 bases). This CDR3 has 14 amino acids. V shed 3 bases and J shed 3 bases, with 12 bases lying between them. The CDR3 sequence is CASSFQTGVYEQYF. The DNA of the CDR3 is TGTGCCAGCAGTTTCCAGACAGGCGTCTACGAGCAGTACTTC.

The chain combines TRBV15 with TRBJ2-4; TRBD2 matches 8 bases. CDR1 and CDR2 (germline): LNHNV, YYDKDF (reference sequence). There are 15 residues in the CDR3. V lost 0 bases and J lost 7; bases outside the gene matches: 5. Written as DNA, the CDR3 is TGTGCCACCAGCAGAGATCGGGGGGGCTTGAACATTCAGTACTTC. It is translated as CATSRDRGGLNIQYF.

The sample holds one count of this clonotype. The chain couples TRBV5-1 to TRBJ2-5, with no clear D. The V and J ends lost 3 bases and 9 bases respectively, with 12 bases between them. Germline V CDR1 and CDR2: SGHRS, YFSETQ. This CDR3 comprises 12 residues. The CDR3 protein is CASSSSQVAQYF. In nucleotides, the CDR3 is TGCGCCAGCAGCTCGTCCCAGGTAGCCCAGTACTTC.

The chain uses TRBV7-3 and TRBJ2-3; no clear D gene. With 1 base removed from V and 3 bases from J, the gap between germline ends came to 11 bases. The CDR3 extends over 15 amino acids. Germline CDR1 is SGHTA and CDR2 is FQGTGA. In DNA, the CDR3 is TGTGCCAGCAGCTTAAATCCGGGTGCAACAGATACGCAGTATTTT. The encoded protein is CASSLNPGATDTQYF.

V is TRBV18 and J is TRBJ2-1; 9 bases agree with TRBD2. Germline V gene lookup returns CDR1 KGHSH and CDR2 LQKENI. CDR3 length equals 15 residues. V gave up 6 bases and J gave up 2 bases; unmatched junction bases: 5. CDR3 bases: TGTGCCAGCTCTAAAGGCGGGAGGGCCTACAATGAGCAGTTCTTC. Translation: CASSKGGRAYNEQFF.

There are a few counts of this clonotype. The chain couples TRBV7-6 to TRBJ2-7, with D uncertain. Germline CDR1 is SGHVS and CDR2 is FNYEAQ. The V end lost 4 bases, the J end lost 0 bases, and 7 bases lay between the germline ends. The CDR3 sequence is 13 residues long. The CDR3 sequence is CASSSRSSYEQYF. Written as DNA, the CDR3 is TGTGCCAGCAGCTCGAGGAGCTCCTACGAGCAGTACTTC.

V is TRBV9 and J is TRBJ2-7, with 12 bases matching TRBD2. Germline V gene data show CDR1 as SGDLS and CDR2 as YYNGEE. The length of the CDR3 is 16 residues. V shed 4 bases and J 5 bases; nucleotides not matched to a gene: 10. This chain's CDR3 is CASSPRLAGVTHEQYF. DNA of the CDR3: TGTGCCAGCAGCCCTCGACTAGCGGGAGTTACCCACGAGCAGTACTTC.

The table lists this clonotype with many counts. The chain carries TRBV3-1 and TRBJ2-2; unclear D gene. From germline, CDR1 is LGHDT and CDR2 YNNKEL (reference sequence). CDR3 size: 15 residues. V lost 7 bases and J 4 bases, leaving 16 bases between the germline ends. CDR3 in DNA: TGTGCCAGCAAGATACAGACCTCGACCACCGGGGAGCTGTTTTTT. Translation: CASKIQTSTTGELFF.

The V call is TRBV3-1, the J call TRBJ1-1; D remains unclear. This CDR3 spans 11 amino acids. Trimming cost V 3 bases and J 6 bases, with 5 bases left between them. CDR1 is LGHDT, CDR2 YNNKEL, per germline (reference sequence). The CDR3 nucleotides are TGTGCCAGCAGCCAGCAGGCTGAAGCTTTCTTT. Protein product: CASSQQAEAFF.

The chain uses TRBV13 and TRBJ2-2; 9 nucleotides line up with TRBD2. The CDR3 length is 17 residues. Germline CDR1 PRHDT, CDR2 FYEKMQ (reference sequence). V lost 5 bases to trimming and J lost 3 bases; unmatched junction nucleotides: 10. The CDR3 region has the DNA TGTGCCAGCAGCCCACGGAGCGGGAGGCACTACACCGGGGAGCTGTTTTTT. It specifies CASSPRSGRHYTGELFF.

This clonotype was seen only a few times. The chain employs TRBV6-5 and TRBJ1-2, with TRBD1 matching 9 bases. V shed 5 bases and J 4 bases; nucleotides not matched to a gene: 5. The CDR3 spans 14 residues. Germline CDR1 and CDR2: MNHEY and SVGAGI. CDR3: CASSVTGGSYGYTF. For the CDR3, the DNA is TGTGCCAGCAGTGTCACAGGGGGCAGCTATGGCTACACCTTC.

A few counts support this clonotype. A much larger clonotype is one base distant, so this may be a read error. The gene calls are TRBV24-1 and TRBJ1-3; the D gene is possibly TRBD1 (5 bases). The length of the CDR3 is 17 residues. The germline V gene encodes CDR1 KGHDR and CDR2 SFDVKD. CDR3 amino acids: CAASERDVRAGRNTIYF. The CDR3 DNA follows: TGTGCCGCCAGTGAACGGGACGTCCGGGCAGGACGAAACACCATATATTTT.